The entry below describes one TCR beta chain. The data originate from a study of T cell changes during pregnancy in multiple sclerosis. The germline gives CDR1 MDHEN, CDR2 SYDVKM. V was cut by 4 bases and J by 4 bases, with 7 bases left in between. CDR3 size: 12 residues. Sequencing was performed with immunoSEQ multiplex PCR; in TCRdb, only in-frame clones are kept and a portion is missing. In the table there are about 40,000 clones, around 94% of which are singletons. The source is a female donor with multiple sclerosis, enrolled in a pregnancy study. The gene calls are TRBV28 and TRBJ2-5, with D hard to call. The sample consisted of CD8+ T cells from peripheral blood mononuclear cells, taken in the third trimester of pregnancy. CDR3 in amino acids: CASSSWPETQYF. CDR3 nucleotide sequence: TGTGCCAGCAGTTCCTGGCCAGAGACCCAGTACTTC.